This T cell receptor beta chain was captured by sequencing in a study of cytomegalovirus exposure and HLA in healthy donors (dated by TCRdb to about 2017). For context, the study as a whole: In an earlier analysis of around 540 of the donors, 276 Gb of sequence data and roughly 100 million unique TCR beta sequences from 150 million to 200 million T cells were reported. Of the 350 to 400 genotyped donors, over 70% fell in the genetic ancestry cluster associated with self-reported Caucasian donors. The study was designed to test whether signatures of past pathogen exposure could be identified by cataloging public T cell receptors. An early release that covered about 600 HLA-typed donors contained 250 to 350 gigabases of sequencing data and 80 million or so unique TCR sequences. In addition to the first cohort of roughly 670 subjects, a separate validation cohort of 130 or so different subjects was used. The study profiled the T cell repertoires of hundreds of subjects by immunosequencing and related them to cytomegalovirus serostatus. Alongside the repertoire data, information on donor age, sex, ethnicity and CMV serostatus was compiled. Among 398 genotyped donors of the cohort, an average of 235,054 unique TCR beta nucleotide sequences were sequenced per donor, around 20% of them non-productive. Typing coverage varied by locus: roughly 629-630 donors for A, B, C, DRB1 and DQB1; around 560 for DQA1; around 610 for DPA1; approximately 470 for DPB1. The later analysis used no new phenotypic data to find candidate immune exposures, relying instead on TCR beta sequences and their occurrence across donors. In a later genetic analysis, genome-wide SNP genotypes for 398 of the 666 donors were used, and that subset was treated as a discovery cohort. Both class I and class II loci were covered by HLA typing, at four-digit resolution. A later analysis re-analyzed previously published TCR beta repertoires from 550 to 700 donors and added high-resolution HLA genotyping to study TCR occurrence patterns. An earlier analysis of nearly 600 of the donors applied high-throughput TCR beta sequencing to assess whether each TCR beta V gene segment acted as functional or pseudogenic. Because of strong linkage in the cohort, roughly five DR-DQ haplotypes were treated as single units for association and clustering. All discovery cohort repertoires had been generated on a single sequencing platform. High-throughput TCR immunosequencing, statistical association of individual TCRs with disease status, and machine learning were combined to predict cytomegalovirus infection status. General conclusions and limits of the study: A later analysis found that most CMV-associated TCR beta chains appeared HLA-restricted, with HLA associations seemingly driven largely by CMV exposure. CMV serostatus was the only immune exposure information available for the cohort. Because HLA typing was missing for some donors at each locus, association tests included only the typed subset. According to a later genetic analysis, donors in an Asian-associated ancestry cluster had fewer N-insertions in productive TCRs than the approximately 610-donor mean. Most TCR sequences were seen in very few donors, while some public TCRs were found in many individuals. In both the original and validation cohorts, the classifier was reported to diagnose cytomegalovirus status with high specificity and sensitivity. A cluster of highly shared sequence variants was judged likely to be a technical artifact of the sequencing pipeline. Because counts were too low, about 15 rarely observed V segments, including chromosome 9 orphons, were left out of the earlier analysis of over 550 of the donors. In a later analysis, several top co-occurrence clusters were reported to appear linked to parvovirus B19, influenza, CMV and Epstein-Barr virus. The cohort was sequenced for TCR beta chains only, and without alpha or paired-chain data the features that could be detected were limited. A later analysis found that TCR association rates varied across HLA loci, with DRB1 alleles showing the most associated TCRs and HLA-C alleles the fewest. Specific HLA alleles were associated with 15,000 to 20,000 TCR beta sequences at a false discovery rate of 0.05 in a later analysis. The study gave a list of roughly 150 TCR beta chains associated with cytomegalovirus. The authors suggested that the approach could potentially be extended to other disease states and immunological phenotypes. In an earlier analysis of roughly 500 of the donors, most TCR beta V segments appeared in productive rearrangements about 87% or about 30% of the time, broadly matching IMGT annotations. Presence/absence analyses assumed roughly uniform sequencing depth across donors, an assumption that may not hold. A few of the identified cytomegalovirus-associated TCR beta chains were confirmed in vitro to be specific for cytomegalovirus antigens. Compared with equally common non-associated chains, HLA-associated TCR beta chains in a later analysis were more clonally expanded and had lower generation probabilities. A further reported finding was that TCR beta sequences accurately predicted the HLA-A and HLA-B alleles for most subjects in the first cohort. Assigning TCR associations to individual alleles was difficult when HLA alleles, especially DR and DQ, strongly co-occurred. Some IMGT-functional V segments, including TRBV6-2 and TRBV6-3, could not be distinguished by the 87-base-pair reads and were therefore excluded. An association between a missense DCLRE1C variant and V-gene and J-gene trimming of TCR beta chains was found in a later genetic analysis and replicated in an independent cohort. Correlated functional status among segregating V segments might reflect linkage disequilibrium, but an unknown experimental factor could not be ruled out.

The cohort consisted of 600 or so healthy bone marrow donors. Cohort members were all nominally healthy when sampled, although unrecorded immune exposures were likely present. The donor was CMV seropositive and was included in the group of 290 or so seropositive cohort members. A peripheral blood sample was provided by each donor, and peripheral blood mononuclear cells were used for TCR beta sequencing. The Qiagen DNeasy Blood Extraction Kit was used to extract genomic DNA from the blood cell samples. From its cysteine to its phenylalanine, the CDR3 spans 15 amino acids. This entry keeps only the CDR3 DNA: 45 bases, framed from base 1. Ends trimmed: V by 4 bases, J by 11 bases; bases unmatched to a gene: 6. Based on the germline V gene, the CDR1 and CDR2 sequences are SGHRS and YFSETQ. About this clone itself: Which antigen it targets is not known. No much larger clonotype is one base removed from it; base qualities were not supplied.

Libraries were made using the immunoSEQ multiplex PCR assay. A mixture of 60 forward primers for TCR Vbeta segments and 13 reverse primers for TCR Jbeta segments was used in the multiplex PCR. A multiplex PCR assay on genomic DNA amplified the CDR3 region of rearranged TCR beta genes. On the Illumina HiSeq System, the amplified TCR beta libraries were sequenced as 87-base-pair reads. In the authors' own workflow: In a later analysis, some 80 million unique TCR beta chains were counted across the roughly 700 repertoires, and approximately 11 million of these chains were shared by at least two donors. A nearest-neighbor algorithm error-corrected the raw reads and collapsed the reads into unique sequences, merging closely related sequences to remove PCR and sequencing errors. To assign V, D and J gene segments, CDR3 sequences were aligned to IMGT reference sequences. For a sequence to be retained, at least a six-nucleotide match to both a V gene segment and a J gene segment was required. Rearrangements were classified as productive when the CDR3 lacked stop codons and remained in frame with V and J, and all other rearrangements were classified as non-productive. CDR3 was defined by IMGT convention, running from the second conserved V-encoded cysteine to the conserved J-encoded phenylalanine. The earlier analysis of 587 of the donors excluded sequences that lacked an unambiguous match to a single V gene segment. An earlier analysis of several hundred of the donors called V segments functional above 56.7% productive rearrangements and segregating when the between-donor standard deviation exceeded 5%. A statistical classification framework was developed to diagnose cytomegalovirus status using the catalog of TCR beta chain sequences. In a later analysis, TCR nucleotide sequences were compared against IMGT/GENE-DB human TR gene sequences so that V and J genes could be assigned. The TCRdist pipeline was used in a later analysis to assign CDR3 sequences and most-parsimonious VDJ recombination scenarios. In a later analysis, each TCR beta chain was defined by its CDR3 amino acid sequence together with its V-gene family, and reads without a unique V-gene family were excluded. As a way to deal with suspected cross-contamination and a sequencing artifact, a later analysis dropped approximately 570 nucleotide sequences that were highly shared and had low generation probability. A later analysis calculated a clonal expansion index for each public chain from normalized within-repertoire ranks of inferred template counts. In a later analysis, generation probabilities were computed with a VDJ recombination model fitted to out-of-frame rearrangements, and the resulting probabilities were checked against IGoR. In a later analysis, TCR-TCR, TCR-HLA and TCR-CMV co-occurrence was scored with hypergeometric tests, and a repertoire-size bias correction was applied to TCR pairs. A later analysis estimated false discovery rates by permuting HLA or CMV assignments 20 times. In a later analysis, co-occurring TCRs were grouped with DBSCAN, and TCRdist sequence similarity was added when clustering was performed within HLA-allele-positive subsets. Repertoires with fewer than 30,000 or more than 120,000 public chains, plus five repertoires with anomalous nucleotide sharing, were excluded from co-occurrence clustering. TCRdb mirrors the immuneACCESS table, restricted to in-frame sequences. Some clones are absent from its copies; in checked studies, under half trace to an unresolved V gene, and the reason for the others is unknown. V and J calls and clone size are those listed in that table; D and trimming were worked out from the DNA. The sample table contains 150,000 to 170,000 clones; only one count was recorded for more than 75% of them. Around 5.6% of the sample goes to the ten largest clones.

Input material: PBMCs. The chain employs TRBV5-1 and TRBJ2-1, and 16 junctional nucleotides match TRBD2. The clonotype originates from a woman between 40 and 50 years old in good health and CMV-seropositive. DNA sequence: TGCGCCAGCAGCGGGACTAGCGGGAGGGCCCAGAAGCAGTTCTTC. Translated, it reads CASSGTSGRAQKQFF.